These T cell receptor beta chains were read from a single sample in a study of cytomegalovirus exposure and HLA in healthy donors. The table came from immunoSEQ multiplex PCR; TCRdb's copy has only in-frame clones and leaves some out. This repertoire shows approximately 130,000 clones, 70% to 80% found once; its top ten account for about 1.7%. Input material: PBMCs. These receptors were taken from a woman in her fifties or sixties in good health and CMV-seronegative. Both conserved end residues are part of each CDR3. A D gene is named only where the DNA matches it firmly. For some rows the clone size is stated as once, few or many, or as a class when expanded; others skip it.

>TRBV5-1|NA|TRBJ1-2|NA
TGCGCCAGCAGCTTGCTCCCAGGGGCTCGAGGCTACACCTTC
CASSLLPGARGYTF
>TRBV19|NA|TRBJ1-1|NA
TGTGCCAGTAGTGTGGACAGAGTGAACACTGAAGCTTTCTTT
CASSVDRVNTEAFF
>TRBV2|NA|TRBJ1-5|TRBD1
TGTGCCAGCAGCGCTATGGGACAGCGTACCAATCAAGCCCAGCATTTT
CASSAMGQRTNQAQHF
>TRBV5-4|NA|TRBJ2-1|TRBD2
TGTGCCAGCAGCTTCCTTGGTAGCGGGAAGTTCTTC
CASSFLGSGKFF
>TRBV7-9|NA|TRBJ1-2|NA
TGTGCCAGCAGCTTAGCGTGGGGGGACGATGGCTACACCTTC
CASSLAWGDDGYTF
>TRBV7-2|few|TRBJ2-7|TRBD2
TGTGCCAGCAGCCGGGGGACTAGAGCACTCGAGCAGTACTTC
CASSRGTRALEQYF
>TRBV9|NA|TRBJ2-1|TRBD1
TGTGCCAGCAGCGTAGACAGGGGCGAGCAGTTCTTC
CASSVDRGEQFF
>TRBV6-4|NA|TRBJ1-1|NA
TGTGCCAGCAGTGACTCGGGGAGGACTGGGGCTTTCTTT
CASSDSGRTGAFF
>TRBV5-1|once|TRBJ1-4|NA
TGCGCCAGCAGCATCCGGGTCCAAGCGGGTTCCAATGAAAAACTGTTTTTT
CASSIRVQAGSNEKLFF
>TRBV5-1|NA|TRBJ1-4|TRBD1
TGCGCCAGCAGCCCGGACAGGGGCACTAATGAAAAACTGTTTTTT
CASSPDRGTNEKLFF
>TRBV29-1|NA|TRBJ1-1|TRBD1
TGCAGCGTACGCTCAGGACAGGGCGACACTGAAGCTTTCTTT
CSVRSGQGDTEAFF
>TRBV27|once|TRBJ2-2|TRBD2
TGTGCCAGCCGTCGGGGGACTAGCGGGAGAACCGGGGAGCTGTTTTTT
CASRRGTSGRTGELFF
>TRBV25-1|NA|TRBJ1-4|NA
TGTGCCAGCAGTGAGTACAGGGAATTTGGTGAAAAACTGTTTTTT
CASSEYREFGEKLFF
>TRBV19|NA|TRBJ2-3|NA
TGTGCCAGTAGTATCTATCCTAGCACAGATACGCAGTATTTT
CASSIYPSTDTQYF
>TRBV7-3|NA|TRBJ2-1|TRBD2
TGTGCCAGCAGCTCACGTCCCGGGACTAGTCCCAATGAGCAGTTCTTC
CASSSRPGTSPNEQFF
>TRBV19|NA|TRBJ2-4|TRBD1
TGTGCCAGTAGTGAAAGACAGGGGGCAGTAGCCAAAAACATTCAGTACTTC
CASSERQGAVAKNIQYF
>TRBV7-9|once|TRBJ2-3|TRBD2
TGTGCCAGCAGCTTACGACTAGCGGGAGTAGGAACAGATACGCAGTATTTT
CASSLRLAGVGTDTQYF
>TRBV7-2|NA|TRBJ1-2|TRBD1
TGTGCCAGCAGCCTGCCGGGACAGCTTATGGGCTACACCTTC
CASSLPGQLMGYTF
>TRBV7-3|NA|TRBJ2-3|TRBD2
TGTGCCAGCAGCCCAAGCGGGACTAGCGCAGATACGCAGTATTTT
CASSPSGTSADTQYF
>TRBV6-4|NA|TRBJ2-2|NA
TGTGCCAGCAGTGACTCCCCAGGGGATGGCACCGGGGAGCTGTTTTTT
CASSDSPGDGTGELFF
>TRBV7-3|NA|TRBJ1-2|TRBD1
TGTGCCAGCAGCACGACAGGGGGCGCGGTTGGCTACACCTTC
CASSTTGGAVGYTF
>TRBV5-1|few|TRBJ1-5|TRBD1
TGCGCCAGCAGCTTGGGGACAGGCCAGAATCAGCCCCAGCATTTT
CASSLGTGQNQPQHF
>TRBV7-3|NA|TRBJ2-7|TRBD2
TGTGCCAGCAGCTTACTAGCGGGAGTCCCCTACGAGCAGTACTTC
CASSLLAGVPYEQYF
>TRBV7-3|few|TRBJ2-5|NA
TGTGCCAGCAGCCTACCGCGCGTACAGGGAGTGCGAGGGGAGACCCAGTACTTC
CASSLPRVQGVRGETQYF
>TRBV11-3|once|TRBJ2-5|TRBD1
TGTGCCAGCAGCTCCAGACAGGGAGAAGAGACCCAGTACTTC
CASSSRQGEETQYF
>TRBV29-1|NA|TRBJ2-3|NA
TGCAGCGTTGATCGCGGGATAAGAACAGATACGCAGTATTTT
CSVDRGIRTDTQYF
>TRBV5-1|few|TRBJ1-1|TRBD1
TGCGCCAGCAGGTCAACCGGGACAGGGGTGAGGAGTGAAGCTTTCTTT
CASRSTGTGVRSEAFF
>TRBV9|few|TRBJ2-5|TRBD1
TGTGCCAGCGGACCGGACAGGGGGCGCGGAGAGACCCAGTACTTC
CASGPDRGRGETQYF
>TRBV28|NA|TRBJ2-1|TRBD1
TGTGCCAGCAGTTCAACGGACAGGGGCATCCATGAGCAGTTCTTC
CASSSTDRGIHEQFF
>TRBV30|NA|TRBJ1-2|TRBD1
TGTGCCTGGAGTTGGACAGGGAACTATGGCTACACCTTC
CAWSWTGNYGYTF
>TRBV4-3|NA|TRBJ2-1|NA
TGCGCCAGCAGCCTTGCGGCTCCAGCGAGCTCCTACAATGAGCAGTTCTTC
CASSLAAPASSYNEQFF
>TRBV5-6|NA|TRBJ2-7|NA
TGTGCCAGCAGCTTGGGATTAATGAGCTCCTACGAGCAGTACTTC
CASSLGLMSSYEQYF
>TRBV2|NA|TRBJ1-1|NA
TGTGCCAGCAGTGAAGCTTCCATGAACACTGAAGCTTTCTTT
CASSEASMNTEAFF
>TRBV5-6|NA|TRBJ1-5|NA
TGTGCCAGCAGTTGGGGCGGGGCCTGGGAAAATCAGCCCCAGCATTTT
CASSWGGAWENQPQHF
>TRBV5-1|NA|TRBJ1-2|NA
TGCGCCAGCAGTGAACAGGGTGACTATGGCTACACCTTC
CASSEQGDYGYTF
>TRBV6-5|NA|TRBJ2-7|TRBD2
TGTGCCAGCAGACAAGGGACTAGCGCGACCTACGAGCAGTACTTC
CASRQGTSATYEQYF
>TRBV7-3|NA|TRBJ2-1|TRBD2
TGTGCCAGCAGCTCCCTGGGGACTAGGGGCTCCTACAATGAGCAGTTCTTC
CASSSLGTRGSYNEQFF
>TRBV5-1|NA|TRBJ1-3|TRBD1
TGCGCCAGCAGCTTAAAAGGGGACAGGCGCTCCTCTGGAAACACCATATATTTT
CASSLKGDRRSSGNTIYF
>TRBV7-2|NA|TRBJ2-1|NA
TGTGCCAGCAGCTTAGGAGGGGGCTACAATGAGCAGTTCTTC
CASSLGGGYNEQFF
>TRBV5-6|NA|TRBJ2-7|TRBD1
TGTGCCAGCAGCTTGTTTCACGGTGTAGGGGGCGCGAGATCCTACGAGCAGTACTTC
CASSLFHGVGGARSYEQYF
>TRBV5-5|few|TRBJ1-1|TRBD1
TGTGCCAGCAGCTTGGAGGTATGGCAGGGGGATGACACTGAAGCTTTCTTT
CASSLEVWQGDDTEAFF
>TRBV15|NA|TRBJ1-1|NA
TGTGCCACCAGCAGAGGCCCAACCGGACATTCGAACACTGAAGCTTTCTTT
CATSRGPTGHSNTEAFF